This entry features one T cell receptor beta chain sequence. The sample belongs to a study of blood T cell repertoires in COVID-19. On the study more broadly: Sites across the United States, Italy and Spain contributed samples from acute and convalescent COVID-19. T cells, B-cell-depleted T cells, or PBMCs provided the cDNA or gDNA that served as material.

Seattle's enrolled individuals joined amid active infection and were then monitored longitudinally. This CDR3 spans 13 amino acids. The ends lost 6 bases at V and 8 bases at J; junction bases unmatched: 9. CDR1 MNHEY and CDR2 SMNVEV come from the germline V gene (reference sequence). Original handling: Amplification with reference gene primers provided the estimates of nucleated cell counts. Produced via immunoSEQ multiplex PCR; TCRdb's table is partial and in-frame only. The V and J calls and clone size come from that table; D and trimming were worked out from the DNA. The sample lists roughly 250,000 clones, nearly 95% seen once, with 0.8% to 0.95% in the top ten.

Sequencing was carried out using peripheral blood. This chain links TRBV27 with TRBJ1-2; TRBD1 matches 7 bases. This clonotype was sampled from a man aged 30-40 years with COVID-19, enrolled during active disease. The DNA of the CDR3 is TGTGCCAGCAGAGCACAGGGGAAGTCGGGCTACACCTTC. Protein product: CASRAQGKSGYTF.